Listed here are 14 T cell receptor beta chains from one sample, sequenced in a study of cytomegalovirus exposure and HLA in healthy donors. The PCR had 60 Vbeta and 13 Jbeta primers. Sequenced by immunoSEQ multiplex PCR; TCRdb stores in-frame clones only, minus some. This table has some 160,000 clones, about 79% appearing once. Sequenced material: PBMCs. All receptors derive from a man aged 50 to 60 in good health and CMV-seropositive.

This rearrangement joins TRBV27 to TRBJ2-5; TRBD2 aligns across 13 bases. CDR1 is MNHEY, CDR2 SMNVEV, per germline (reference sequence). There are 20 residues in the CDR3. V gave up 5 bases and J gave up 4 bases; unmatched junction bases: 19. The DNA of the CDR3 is TGTGCCAGCAGTGGCATATCCGGGACTAGCGGGAAGGTATCGATAGAGACCCAGTACTTC. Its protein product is CASSGISGTSGKVSIETQYF.

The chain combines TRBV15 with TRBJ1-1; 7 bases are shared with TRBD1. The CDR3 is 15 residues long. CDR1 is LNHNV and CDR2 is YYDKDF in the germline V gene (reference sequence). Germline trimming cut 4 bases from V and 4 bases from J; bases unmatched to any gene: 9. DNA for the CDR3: TGTGCCACCAGCATCCAGGACAGGCCCAGCACTGAAGCTTTCTTT. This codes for CATSIQDRPSTEAFF.

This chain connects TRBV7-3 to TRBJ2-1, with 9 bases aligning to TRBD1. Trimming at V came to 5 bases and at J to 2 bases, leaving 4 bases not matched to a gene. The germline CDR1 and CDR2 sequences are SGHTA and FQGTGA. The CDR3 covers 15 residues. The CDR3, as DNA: TGTGCCAGCAGCCCCGGGACAGGGCCCTACAATGAGCAGTTCTTC. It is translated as CASSPGTGPYNEQFF.

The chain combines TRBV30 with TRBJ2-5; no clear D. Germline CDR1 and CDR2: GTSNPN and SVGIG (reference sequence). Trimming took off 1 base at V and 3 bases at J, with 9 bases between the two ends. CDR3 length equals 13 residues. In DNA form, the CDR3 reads TGTGCCTGGAGTGAAGAGGCGGAAGAGACCCAGTACTTC. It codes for CAWSEEAEETQYF.

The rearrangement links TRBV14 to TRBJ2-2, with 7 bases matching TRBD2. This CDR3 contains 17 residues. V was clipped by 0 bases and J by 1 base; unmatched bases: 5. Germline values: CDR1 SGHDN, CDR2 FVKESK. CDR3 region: CASSQESAGVNTGELFF. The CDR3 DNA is TGTGCCAGCAGCCAAGAAAGCGCGGGGGTGAACACCGGGGAGCTGTTTTTT.

CDR3 DNA sequence: TGTGCCAGCAGTTCCCTGACAGGGTTAAGAGCTTTCTTT. Its protein is CASSSLTGLRAFF. J is TRBJ1-1 and V is TRBV27, with TRBD1 identical over 7 bases. The trim removed 4 bases at V and 10 bases at J, leaving 9 bases unmatched. This CDR3 contains 13 residues. Looked up from germline, CDR1 is MNHEY and CDR2 is SMNVEV (reference sequence).

The CDR3 loop is CASSSGQGVSWTQYF. Here the CDR3 DNA reads TGTGCCAGCAGTTCGGGACAGGGAGTCAGTTGGACCCAGTACTTC. This chain links TRBV6-1 with TRBJ2-5, with 9 positions matching TRBD1. Germline V lookup: CDR1 MNHNS, CDR2 SASEGT. V lost 5 bases to trimming and J lost 7 bases; unmatched junction nucleotides: 11. This CDR3 has 15 amino acids.

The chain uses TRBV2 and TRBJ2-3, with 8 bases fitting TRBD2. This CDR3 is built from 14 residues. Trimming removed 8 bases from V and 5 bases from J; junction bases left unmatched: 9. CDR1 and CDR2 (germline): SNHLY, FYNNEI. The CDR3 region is CASGRGGGGDTQYF. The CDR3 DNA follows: TGTGCCAGCGGACGGGGGGGCGGGGGAGATACGCAGTATTTT.

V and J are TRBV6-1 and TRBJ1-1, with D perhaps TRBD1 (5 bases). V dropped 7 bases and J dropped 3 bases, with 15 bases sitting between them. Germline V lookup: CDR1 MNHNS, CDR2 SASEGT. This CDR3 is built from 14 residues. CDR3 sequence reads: CASMWELGDTEAFF. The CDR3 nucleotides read TGTGCCAGCATGTGGGAATTAGGGGACACTGAAGCTTTCTTT.

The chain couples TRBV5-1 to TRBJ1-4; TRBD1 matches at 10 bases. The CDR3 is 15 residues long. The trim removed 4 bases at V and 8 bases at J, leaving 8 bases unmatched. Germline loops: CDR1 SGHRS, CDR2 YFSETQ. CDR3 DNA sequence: TGCGCCAGCAGCAAAACCGGGACAGGGGACGAAAAACTGTTTTTT. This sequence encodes CASSKTGTGDEKLFF.

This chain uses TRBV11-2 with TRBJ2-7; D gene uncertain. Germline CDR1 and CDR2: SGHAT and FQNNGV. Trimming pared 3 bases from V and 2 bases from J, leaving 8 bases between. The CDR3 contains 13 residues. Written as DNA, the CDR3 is TGTGCCAGCAGCTTCGGGCTAGCCTACGAGCAGTACGTC. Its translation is CASSFGLAYEQYV.

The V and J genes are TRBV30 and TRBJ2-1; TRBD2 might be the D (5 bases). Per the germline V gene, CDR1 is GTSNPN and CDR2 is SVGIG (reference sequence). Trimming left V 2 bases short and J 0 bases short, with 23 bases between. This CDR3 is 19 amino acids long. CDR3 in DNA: TGTGCCTGGAGTACTTTAAGCGGCACGGTTTTTAGCTCCTACAATGAGCAGTTCTTC. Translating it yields CAWSTLSGTVFSSYNEQFF.

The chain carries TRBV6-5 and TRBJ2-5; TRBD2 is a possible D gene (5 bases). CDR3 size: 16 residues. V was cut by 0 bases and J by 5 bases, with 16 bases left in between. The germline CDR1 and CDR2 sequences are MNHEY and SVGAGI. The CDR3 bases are TGTGCCAGCAGTTACTCGAGCCGCGGGCGCGGGGAGACCCAGTACTTC. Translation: CASSYSSRGRGETQYF.

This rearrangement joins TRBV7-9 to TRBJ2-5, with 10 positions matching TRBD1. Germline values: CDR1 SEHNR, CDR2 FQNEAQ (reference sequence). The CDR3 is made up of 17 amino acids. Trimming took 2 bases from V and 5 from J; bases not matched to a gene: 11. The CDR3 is CASSLRVVDRGKETQYF. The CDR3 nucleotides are TGTGCCAGCAGCTTAAGGGTGGTGGACAGGGGGAAGGAGACCCAGTACTTC.